Given below is one TCR beta chain in context. This sample was taken from a study of blood T cell repertoires in COVID-19. Across the study: COVID-19 samples, acute and convalescent, were from the United States, Italy and Spain. PBMCs, B-cell-depleted T cells, or T cells were the source of the cDNA or gDNA that made up the material.

TCRdb's table, derived via immunoSEQ multiplex PCR, lists solely in-frame clones and lacks some. The data contain roughly 70,000 clones, around 91% of them seen just once; the ten biggest clones take up 0.4% to 0.55%. V dropped 5 bases and J dropped 6 bases, with 12 bases sitting between them. Germline CDR1 reads SEHNR; CDR2 reads FQNEAQ (reference sequence). The CDR3 is 13 residues long. Sequencing was carried out using peripheral blood. V usage is TRBV7-9 and J usage is TRBJ2-3; no firm D call. The sequence derives from a man aged 45-60 years with COVID-19, enrolled during active disease. CDR3 nucleotide sequence: TGTGCCAGCAGCCTTCTGTTCAGGGATACGCAGTATTTT. Amino acids: CASSLLFRDTQYF.